Listed below are T cell receptor beta chains from one sample, sequenced in a study of shared clonotypes between healthy human individuals. Clones were read by immunoSEQ multiplex PCR, and TCRdb kept only the in-frame ones, dropping some. This table holds hundreds of thousands of clones, roughly 72% found once. Sequencing was carried out using memory CD4+ T cells sorted from blood. The receptors shown here come from a woman aged 25 to 39 in good health. The CDR3 runs from the conserved cysteine through the conserved F or W. Fields, in order: V gene, D gene, clone size, J gene, CDR3 protein, CDR3 DNA. The D gene is left open where the match is weak. A row's size may be missing; if present it is once, few, many or a size class.

>TRBV10-3|TRBD1|.|TRBJ1-3
CAISVGPTGSGNTIYF
TGTGCCATCAGTGTAGGCCCGACAGGGAGCGGAAACACCATATATTTT
>TRBV10-3|.|.|TRBJ2-7
CAISEWAYEQYF
TGTGCCATCAGTGAATGGGCCTACGAGCAGTACTTC
>TRBV5-1|TRBD2|.|TRBJ2-7
CASSLWTSGGSYEQYF
TGCGCCAGCAGCTTGTGGACTAGCGGGGGCTCCTACGAGCAGTACTTC
>TRBV28|.|.|TRBJ1-1
CASSSGAVNTEAFF
TGTGCCAGCAGCTCCGGGGCCGTGAACACTGAAGCTTTCTTT
>TRBV7-2|.|few|TRBJ1-3
CASSKLRSGQGNTIYF
TGTGCCAGCAGCAAATTAAGGTCAGGGCAAGGAAACACCATATATTTT
>TRBV23-1|TRBD2|.|TRBJ2-3
CASSQLGIPGLNSTDTQYF
TGCGCCAGCAGTCAATTAGGTATACCGGGACTAAATAGCACAGATACGCAGTATTTT
>TRBV6-1|.|.|TRBJ1-2
CASSVVRGAAWGYTF
TGTGCCAGCAGTGTTGTACGGGGGGCGGCTTGGGGCTACACCTTC
>TRBV2|.|few|TRBJ1-2
CASSPLAENYGYTF
TGTGCCAGCAGCCCCTTGGCGGAGAACTATGGCTACACCTTC
>TRBV10-2|TRBD2|.|TRBJ2-7
CASSLGLAIYEQYF
TGCGCCAGCAGTTTAGGACTAGCTATTTACGAGCAGTACTTC
>TRBV29-1|.|.|TRBJ2-2
CSVEDKEWAGELFF
TGCAGCGTTGAAGATAAGGAGTGGGCCGGGGAGCTGTTTTTT
>TRBV30|.|.|TRBJ1-5
CAWSEGGNGNQPQHF
TGTGCCTGGAGTGAAGGTGGTAACGGCAATCAGCCCCAGCATTTT
>TRBV28|.|.|TRBJ2-7
CASTGAGWSYEQYF
TGTGCCAGCACGGGAGCTGGGTGGTCCTACGAGCAGTACTTC
>TRBV27|.|.|TRBJ1-3
CASSPSGGNTIYF
TGTGCCAGCAGTCCCTCAGGAGGAAACACCATATATTTT
>TRBV5-4|TRBD2|once|TRBJ2-1
CASSPVAGYGEQFF
TGTGCCAGCAGCCCGGTAGCGGGATACGGTGAGCAGTTCTTC
>TRBV28|.|.|TRBJ2-7
CASSAYVGSSYEQYF
TGTGCCAGCAGTGCCTACGTGGGTTCGTCCTACGAGCAGTACTTC
>TRBV11-3|TRBD2|.|TRBJ2-3
CASSSVQAGGGNTQYF
TGTGCCAGCAGCTCCGTGCAAGCGGGAGGGGGAAATACGCAGTATTTT
>TRBV7-9|.|.|TRBJ2-4
CASSLGGPGAIQYF
TGTGCCAGCAGCTTAGGGGGTCCGGGAGCAATTCAGTACTTC
>TRBV27|.|once|TRBJ2-5
CASRGGQLQETQYF
TGTGCCAGCAGGGGAGGACAGTTACAAGAGACCCAGTACTTC
>TRBV5-5|TRBD2|.|TRBJ2-1
CASSLAEVAGASEQFF
TGTGCCAGCAGCTTGGCCGAGGTAGCGGGAGCTAGTGAGCAGTTCTTC
>TRBV2|TRBD1|.|TRBJ1-4
CASSDTGQRNEKLFF
TGTGCCAGCAGTGACACGGGACAGCGTAATGAAAAACTGTTTTTT
>TRBV10-3|TRBD1|.|TRBJ2-1
CAISRQGEHNEQFF
TGTGCCATCAGTCGGCAGGGGGAACACAATGAGCAGTTCTTC
>TRBV29-1|TRBD2|few|TRBJ2-7
CSVEALAGVGEQYF
TGCAGCGTTGAAGCTCTAGCGGGAGTTGGCGAGCAGTACTTC
>TRBV2|TRBD1|.|TRBJ2-3
CASSTGGGTDTQYF
TGTGCCAGCAGTACAGGGGGCGGAACAGATACGCAGTATTTT
>TRBV18|TRBD1|.|TRBJ2-7
CASSSDRGNYEQYF
TGTGCCAGCTCATCGGACAGGGGAAACTACGAGCAGTACTTC
>TRBV6-1|.|.|TRBJ2-3
CASSDRGSTDTQYF
TGTGCCAGCAGTGATAGGGGTAGCACAGATACGCAGTATTTT
>TRBV5-1|.|.|TRBJ2-1
CASSERDGIYNEQFF
TGCGCCAGCAGCGAGAGGGACGGAATCTACAATGAGCAGTTCTTC
>TRBV27|.|few|TRBJ2-7
CASSLHYRNSYEQYF
TGTGCCAGCAGTTTACATTACAGGAACTCCTACGAGCAGTACTTC
>TRBV27|TRBD2|.|TRBJ2-1
CASSFLAGVYNEQFF
TGTGCCAGCAGTTTTCTAGCGGGAGTTTACAATGAGCAGTTCTTC
>TRBV2|.|.|TRBJ2-1
CASSIRDPGEQFF
TGTGCCAGCAGTATACGGGACCCAGGTGAGCAGTTCTTC
>TRBV30|.|.|TRBJ1-3
CACYAGVSSGNTIYF
TGTGCCTGCTATGCAGGGGTGAGCTCTGGAAACACCATATATTTT
>TRBV6-5|.|.|TRBJ1-1
CASSQVAVYTEAFF
TGTGCCAGCAGTCAGGTCGCGGTGTACACTGAAGCTTTCTTT
>TRBV10-2|.|.|TRBJ2-7
CASKPGSGIDEQYF
TGCGCCAGCAAACCCGGGTCGGGGATCGACGAGCAGTACTTC
>TRBV5-1|.|many|TRBJ1-1
CASSSRQTTKAFF
TGCGCCAGCAGCTCCCGACAGACTACTAAAGCTTTCTTT
>TRBV15|TRBD1|.|TRBJ1-1
CATSRDPGGTEAFF
TGTGCCACCAGCAGAGATCCAGGGGGCACTGAAGCTTTCTTT
>TRBV28|TRBD1|.|TRBJ1-4
CASSLSGTGPEKLFF
TGTGCCAGCAGTTTATCGGGGACAGGGCCTGAAAAACTGTTTTTT